These T cell receptor beta chains were read from a single sample in a study of T cell responses to AZD1222 COVID-19 vaccine. TCRdb keeps only in-frame clones here, not all; method: immunoSEQ multiplex PCR. This table has about 140,000 clones, just under 95% appearing once. This specimen was peripheral blood, taken after recovery from COVID-19. These receptors all stem from an adult who had recovered from COVID-19. The CDR3 runs from the conserved cysteine through the conserved F or W. A D gene is named only where the DNA matches it firmly. Rows may omit the clone size; those that give it use once, few, many or a size class.

>TRBV20-1|NA|TRBJ2-1|NA
TGCAGTGCAACGCCCTACAATGAGCAGTTCTTC
CSATPYNEQFF
>TRBV7-3|NA|TRBJ2-3|TRBD2
TGTGCCAGCAGCTCGGGACTAGCCGCAGATACGCAGTATTTT
CASSSGLAADTQYF
>TRBV12-3/TRBV12-4|once|TRBJ2-7|NA
TGTGCCAGCAGCTACAGGGATATCTACGAGCAGTACTTC
CASSYRDIYEQYF
>TRBV19|NA|TRBJ1-1|NA
TGTGCCAGTAGTATCTCAGGCACCCTTGCGAGCCCTGAAGCTTTCTTT
CASSISGTLASPEAFF
>TRBV11-2|NA|TRBJ2-7|TRBD2
TGTGCCAGCAGCTTCCCGCTAGCGGGACGCTACGAGCAGTACTTC
CASSFPLAGRYEQYF
>TRBV5-6|NA|TRBJ2-2|NA
TGTGCCAGCAGCTCTATCCCCGGGGAGCTGTTTTTT
CASSSIPGELFF
>TRBV7-9|NA|TRBJ1-5|TRBD1
TGTGCCAGCAGCGCTCCGGGACAGGGGGGAAATCAGCCCCAGCATTTT
CASSAPGQGGNQPQHF
>TRBV5-1|NA|TRBJ1-2|NA
TGCGCCAGCAGCGGTATAACAGGGACCAACTATGGCTACACCTTC
CASSGITGTNYGYTF
>TRBV19|NA|TRBJ1-5|NA
TGTGCCAGTATCGCTCAGGGCATAGGGCAGCCCCAGCATTTT
CASIAQGIGQPQHF
>TRBV6-2/TRBV6-3|NA|TRBJ2-5|NA
TGTGCCAGCAGTTATGATAGTAGGGGGCAAGAGACCCAGTACTTC
CASSYDSRGQETQYF
>TRBV2|NA|TRBJ1-1|NA
TGTGCCAGCAGGGGGGAGGGGACGCAGAACACTGAAGCTTTCTTT
CASRGEGTQNTEAFF
>TRBV7-9|NA|TRBJ2-3|NA
TGTGCCAGCAGCTTTGGACTGGGCACAGATACGCAGTATTTT
CASSFGLGTDTQYF
>TRBV14|NA|TRBJ1-1|NA
TGTGCCAGCAGCGCCCAGGTGATCAACACTGAAGCTTTCTTT
CASSAQVINTEAFF
>TRBV19|NA|TRBJ1-4|TRBD1
TGTGCCAGTAGTATGGCCGGACTAGACAGGGATGGTGAAAAACTGTTTTTT
CASSMAGLDRDGEKLFF
>TRBV19|NA|TRBJ1-1|TRBD1
TGTGCCAGTAGTATGATAGACAGGGTGATCAAAGAAGCTTTCTTT
CASSMIDRVIKEAFF
>TRBV18|NA|TRBJ2-7|TRBD1
TGTGCCAGCTCACCAAACAGGGGGGACGAGCAGTACTTC
CASSPNRGDEQYF
>TRBV21-1|once|TRBJ1-3|NA
TGTGCCAGCAGCAAAGGAAGGGCCTCTGGAAACACCATATATTTT
CASSKGRASGNTIYF
>TRBV30|NA|TRBJ1-4|TRBD1
TGTGCCTGGAGTGTAGGCCCATCCCGGGACAGGGGGCGAGGAGATGAAAAACTGTTTTTT
CAWSVGPSRDRGRGDEKLFF
>TRBV10-3|NA|TRBJ1-3|NA
TGTGCCATCAGTTCGGGACCGAGCGGAAACACCATATATTTT
CAISSGPSGNTIYF
>TRBV6-5|NA|TRBJ2-3|NA
TGTGCCAGCACTCAGAGGGGGACGCAGTATTTT
CASTQRGTQYF
>TRBV11-2|NA|TRBJ2-3|TRBD2
TGTGCCAGCAGCGTAGGACTAGCGGGTCTCTTAAGCACAGATACGCAGTATTTT
CASSVGLAGLLSTDTQYF
>TRBV12-3/TRBV12-4|NA|TRBJ2-3|NA
TGTGCCAGCAGTTTATTGACGACAGATACGCAGTATTTT
CASSLLTTDTQYF
>TRBV7-3|NA|TRBJ1-5|NA
TGTGCCAGCAGCGCAGGGCAAAATCAGCCCCAGCATTTT
CASSAGQNQPQHF
>TRBV7-9|NA|TRBJ2-2|NA
TGTGCCAGCAGGCCCGACAAATACACCGGGGAGCTGTTTTTT
CASRPDKYTGELFF
>TRBV27|once|TRBJ2-5|TRBD1
TGTGCCAGCAGTTTGGTACGGCAGGGGGATAGAGAGACCCAGTACTTC
CASSLVRQGDRETQYF
>TRBV4-2|NA|TRBJ2-7|NA
TGTGCCAGCAGCCACCGGGACGGAGACGAGCAGTACTTC
CASSHRDGDEQYF
>TRBV2|NA|TRBJ1-1|NA
TGTGCCAGCAATCCGGGTCGTAGTGACACTGAAGCTTTCTTT
CASNPGRSDTEAFF
>TRBV7-8|NA|TRBJ2-1|TRBD2
TGTGCCAGCAGCTTAGTAGGCGGGAGGGCCTTCAATGAGCAGTTCTTC
CASSLVGGRAFNEQFF
>TRBV28|NA|TRBJ1-1|NA
TGTGCCATCGACAACAGGGACACTGAAGCTTTCTTT
CAIDNRDTEAFF
>TRBV5-4|NA|TRBJ1-1|TRBD1
TGTGCCAGCAGCTGGGACAGTTTAGGAGAAGCTTTCTTT
CASSWDSLGEAFF
>TRBV28|NA|TRBJ1-2|TRBD1
TGTGCCACCCAGACAGGGGGCACCTATGGCTACACCTTC
CATQTGGTYGYTF
>TRBV6-5|NA|TRBJ1-1|TRBD1
TGTGCCAGCAGTTACGCCCCGACAGGGAGCACTGAAGCTTTCTTT
CASSYAPTGSTEAFF
>TRBV6-4|NA|TRBJ2-3|TRBD1
TGTGCCAGCAGTGTGGAGGCAGGGGGTGCAGATACGCAGTATTTT
CASSVEAGGADTQYF
>TRBV24-1|NA|TRBJ1-1|NA
TGTGCCACCAGTGAGGGGGATTTGAGGACTGAAGCTTTCTTT
CATSEGDLRTEAFF
>TRBV28|NA|TRBJ2-7|NA
TGTGCCAGCAGTTTGTCAATAGTGAGAAGCTCCTACGAGCAGTACTTC
CASSLSIVRSSYEQYF
>TRBV4-1|few|TRBJ2-2|TRBD2
TGCGCCAGCAGCCAAGGACTAGCGGGTGCGAACACCGGGGAGCTGTTTTTT
CASSQGLAGANTGELFF
>TRBV5-1|NA|TRBJ2-7|TRBD2
TGCGCCAGCAGCTTGGTTAGCGGGCCTTACGAGCAGTACTTC
CASSLVSGPYEQYF
>TRBV10-3|NA|TRBJ1-1|NA
TGTGCCATCAGTGAGTCCGGGTTGGAAGCTTTCTTT
CAISESGLEAFF
>TRBV6-5|NA|TRBJ1-6|TRBD1
TGTGCCAGCACTCGACGGACAGGGGATTCACCCCTCCACTTT
CASTRRTGDSPLHF
>TRBV9|NA|TRBJ2-5|NA
TGTGCCAGCAGCGTAGTCCCGGGTGGGGCACAAGAGACCCAGTACTTC
CASSVVPGGAQETQYF
>TRBV18|NA|TRBJ1-1|NA
TGTGCCAGCTCACCCCGCCCCGAGAGTACCACTGAAGCTTTCTTT
CASSPRPESTTEAFF
>TRBV5-1|NA|TRBJ1-6|TRBD1
TGCGCCAGCAGCCTACCGGGACAGGGATCACCCCTCCACTTT
CASSLPGQGSPLHF
>TRBV6-5|NA|TRBJ2-7|TRBD1
TGTGCCAGCAGAAGGGGACAGGGCTATCACGAGCAGTACTTC
CASRRGQGYHEQYF
>TRBV14|NA|TRBJ2-7|TRBD2
TGTGCCAGCAGCCAAGCCGGGGACTACCCCTCCTACGAGCAGTACTTC
CASSQAGDYPSYEQYF
>TRBV28|NA|TRBJ2-1|TRBD2
TGTGCCAGCAGTTTATTTATAGGGCTAGCGGACTACAATGAGCAGTTCTTC
CASSLFIGLADYNEQFF
>TRBV3-1/TRBV3-2|NA|TRBJ2-3|TRBD2
TGTGCCAGCAGCCAAGAGCTAGCGGGGGACCAGTATTTT
CASSQELAGDQYF
>TRBV29-1|NA|TRBJ2-1|TRBD2
TGCAGCTCCCGACTAGCGGGGAACAATGAGCAGTTCTTC
CSSRLAGNNEQFF
>TRBV9|NA|TRBJ1-1|NA
TGTGCCAGCAGCGTAGAGGCAGGGTCGAACACTGAAGCTTTCTTT
CASSVEAGSNTEAFF
>TRBV6-5|NA|TRBJ2-7|TRBD2
TGTGCCAACCAGGGACTACCCTCCTACGAGCAGTACTTC
CANQGLPSYEQYF
>TRBV11-3|NA|TRBJ2-1|NA
TGTGCCAGCAGCTTAGATATGAATGAGCAGTTCTTC
CASSLDMNEQFF
>TRBV6-5|NA|TRBJ2-5|NA
TGTGCCAGCACCAGGTCCAGAGGGCGAGAGACCCAGTACTTC
CASTRSRGRETQYF
>TRBV3-1/TRBV3-2|NA|TRBJ2-1|TRBD2
TGTGCCAGCAGCCAAGTCGCTAGCGGGAGGGCCGGGCAGTTCTTC
CASSQVASGRAGQFF
>TRBV4-2|once|TRBJ1-1|NA
TGTGCCAGCAGCCGGGGGGGCTCTAGGAACACTGAAGCTTTCTTT
CASSRGGSRNTEAFF